The clone carrying this TCR beta chain occurred a few times. Its antigen is unidentified. Looked up from germline, CDR1 is SNHLY and CDR2 is FYNNEI. V was cut by 4 bases and J by 3 bases, with 12 bases left in between. CDR3 size: 15 residues. Reverse transcribing all isolated RNA meant expressed TCRB transcripts were sequenced. Sequenced by immunoSEQ multiplex PCR; TCRdb stores in-frame clones only, minus some. The profile shows 400,000 or so clones, roughly a tenth of them singletons. This sample was included in a study of beta chain features in type 1 diabetes. Study observations and caveats: Moderate but significant shortening of TCRB CDR3s was recorded in all four CD4+ subsets from Type 1 diabetes patients.

The chain links TRBV2 to TRBJ2-2; tentatively, D is TRBD2 (5 bases). The clonotype was recovered from a man aged 30-40 years with type 1 diabetes. Input material: central memory CD4+ T cells from blood. CDR3 residues: CASSGGRRDTGELFF. In DNA form, the CDR3 reads TGTGCCAGCAGTGGTGGGAGACGTGACACCGGGGAGCTGTTTTTT. Drawing the rest from reference TRBV2 and TRBJ2-2, the complete variable domain is EPEVTQTPSHQVTQMGQEVILRCVPISNHLYFYWYRQILGQKVEFLVSFYNNEISEKSEIFDDQFSVERPDGSNFTLKIRSTKLEDSAMYFCASSGGRRDTGELFFGEGSRLTVL.